Described below is a single T cell receptor (beta chain) sequence and its context. Antigen unknown. One end of the junction does not line up with germline, which may come from a read error. This sample's RNA came from whole unsorted tissue. The library came from three nested PCR rounds adapted from ARM-PCR protocols. One entry per CDR3 protein, called by TCRdb with MiXCR from the multiplex PCR reads. Of fewer than 120,000 distinct CDR3 sequences listed, about 80% were seen once; the top ten hold about 23%. From germline, CDR1 is MNHEY and CDR2 SVGAGI. The CDR3 is 17 amino acids. These data belong to a study of tumor and adjacent non-tumor tissue in lung cancer. Whole-study results and caveats: Tumor repertoires had a smaller top 100 clone share than normal lung.

The rearrangement uses TRBV6-5 and TRBJ2-5; D might be TRBD2 (5 bases). Sequencing input: lung tumor tissue. This TCR came from a man between 70 and 80 years old with non-small cell lung cancer. Here the CDR3 DNA reads TGCGCCAGCAGTTCCGCCGGGATATGGTTCCCACAAGAGACCCAGTACTTC. Translating gives CASSSAGIWFPQETQYF.